Presented here are 9 T cell receptor beta chains from one specimen sequenced in a study of a mutant IDH1 vaccine in newly diagnosed glioma. Which antigens these TCRs recognize remains unknown. Measured with immunoSEQ multiplex PCR; TCRdb has only the in-frame clones, and not every one. This sample carries about 56,000 clones, over 70% of them seen once, and the ten largest clones take roughly 5.4%. Time point of the sample: week 47, end of study. Every vaccine dose comprised 300 ug of mutant IDH1 20-mer peptide plus topical imiquimod. The sample in question was PBMCs, obtained from a glioma patient whose treatment included an IDH1 peptide vaccine. Receptors originate from a man in his fifties with glioma.

This clone was counted only a few times. The chain combines TRBV14 with TRBJ2-7, with a possible D match to TRBD2 (6 bases). Between the trimmed V and J ends, which lost 0 bases and 0 bases, there was a span of 9 bases. The V gene's germline CDR1 is SGHDN and CDR2 FVKESK. The CDR3 extends over 15 amino acids. The CDR3 DNA reads TGTGCCAGCAGCCAAGATCCCGGGAGCTCCTACGAGCAGTACTTC. It codes for CASSQDPGSSYEQYF.

The rearrangement uses TRBV19 and TRBJ1-1, with D uncertain. V dropped 3 bases and J dropped 0 bases, with 11 bases sitting between them. This CDR3 is 15 amino acids long. Germline V gene data show CDR1 as LNHDA and CDR2 as SQIVND (reference sequence). Written as DNA, the CDR3 is TGTGCCAGTAGTATTGGAGGATATATGAACACTGAAGCTTTCTTT. It translates to CASSIGGYMNTEAFF.

This sequence joins TRBV15 and TRBJ2-2; the D is unclear. Germline CDR1 LNHNV, CDR2 YYDKDF (reference sequence). This CDR3 has 13 residues. The V end was cut by 1 base, the J end by 7 bases, with 7 bases between. The CDR3 is CATSRVNGGELFF. The CDR3 nucleotides are TGTGCCACCAGCAGAGTGAACGGCGGGGAGCTGTTTTTT.

The CDR3 DNA is TGTGCCAGCAGTGGACTTTCGGCGAGGGCTGAAGCTTTCTTT. It translates to CASSGLSARAEAFF. The rearrangement uses TRBV2 and TRBJ1-1, with D hard to call. V gave up 4 bases and J gave up 6 bases, with 15 bases separating them. There are 14 residues in the CDR3. In germline, CDR1 is SNHLY, CDR2 FYNNEI.

By share, this clone counts as medium-sized. The chain couples TRBV10-2 to TRBJ2-7; D is possibly TRBD1 or TRBD2 (5 bases each). V lost 2 bases and J lost 0, with 5 bases in between. CDR1 WSHSY and CDR2 SAAADI come from the germline V gene. CDR3 length: 13 amino acids. CDR3: CASSEGGSYEQYF. For the CDR3, the DNA is TGCGCCAGCAGTGAGGGGGGCTCCTACGAGCAGTACTTC.

This clone was counted a few times. The rearrangement joins TRBV10-1 to TRBJ2-3; 7 nucleotides align to TRBD1. Germline V gene data show CDR1 as WNHNN and CDR2 as SYGVQD (reference sequence). The CDR3 has 14 residues. V lost 4 bases to trimming and J lost 2 bases; unmatched junction nucleotides: 3. Written as DNA, the CDR3 is TGCGCCAGCAGTGGGGACAGATACACAGATACGCAGTATTTT. It yields the protein CASSGDRYTDTQYF.

This sequence joins TRBV4-1 and TRBJ1-5; TRBD1 is a possible D gene (5 bases). CDR1 MGHRA and CDR2 YSYEKL come from the germline V gene. This CDR3 is built from 13 residues. The V end lost 4 bases, the J end lost 4 bases, and 8 bases lay between the germline ends. The chain's CDR3 is CASSLGPNQPQHF. The CDR3 coding sequence is TGCGCCAGCAGCCTGGGACCTAATCAGCCCCAGCATTTT.

The J gene is TRBJ1-1, the V gene TRBV10-2, with D possibly matching TRBD1 (5 bases). Germline CDR1 and CDR2: WSHSY and SAAADI. The CDR3 totals 15 residues. Trimming removed 2 bases from V and 0 bases from J, with 10 bases in between. CDR3 amino acids: CASSERAGLNTEAFF. The CDR3 DNA sequence: TGCGCCAGCAGTGAGCGGGCAGGGTTGAACACTGAAGCTTTCTTT.

The chain carries TRBV27 and TRBJ1-4; D uncertain. This CDR3 is built from 15 residues. V dropped 6 bases and J dropped 0 bases, with 11 bases sitting between them. CDR1 and CDR2 (germline): MNHEY, SMNVEV (reference sequence). The DNA of the CDR3 is TGTGCCAGCAGCTCTTACGGAGCAACTAATGAAAAACTGTTTTTT. Translating it yields CASSSYGATNEKLFF.